This is a list of T cell receptor beta chains from one sample in a study of vaccination and CD4 T cells after COVID-19. TCRdb processed the PCR reads anew with MiXCR; each CDR3 protein has one entry. The sample contains thousands of distinct CDR3 sequences, around 34% of which appear only once. What these receptors recognize is not known. Sequencing used CD4+ T cells from blood, cultured in vitro. Every receptor here comes from a human donor in good health. Each CDR3 is given with its conserved first and last residue. The order of the fields is CDR3 length, V gene, D gene, J gene, clone size, CDR3 protein, CDR3 DNA. The D gene is left open where the match is weak. Expanded clones are given a class, and other clones once, few, many or no size at all.

17	TRBV14	-	TRBJ1-2	-	CASSQDLSQGGLYGYTF	TGTGCCAGCAGCCAAGATCTTTCCCAAGGGGGGCTCTACGGCTACACCTTC
17	TRBV25-1	TRBD2	TRBJ2-5	-	CASSEWRLAAVKETQYF	TGTGCCAGCAGTGAATGGAGACTAGCGGCCGTCAAAGAGACCCAGTACTTC
14	TRBV6-2/TRBV6-3	-	TRBJ2-6	few	CASSWTSGANVLTF	TGTGCCAGCAGTTGGACTTCCGGGGCCAACGTCCTGACTTTC
14	TRBV24-1	TRBD1	TRBJ1-1	-	CATSDSGGSTEAFF	TGTGCCACCAGTGATTCAGGGGGTAGCACTGAAGCTTTCTTT
14	TRBV5-8	TRBD1	TRBJ1-2	-	CASRTGQDLYGYTF	TGTGCCAGCAGAACGGGACAGGACCTCTATGGCTACACCTTC
10	TRBV29-1	-	TRBJ1-2	few	CSVHGTADTF	TGCAGCGTGCACGGGACGGCAGACACCTTC
14	TRBV11-2	-	TRBJ2-7	few	CASSLASGSYEQYF	TGTGCCAGCAGCTTAGCGTCCGGCTCCTACGAGCAGTACTTC
13	TRBV14	-	TRBJ1-5	-	CASSLRMDQPQHF	TGTGCCAGCAGCCTAAGGATGGATCAGCCCCAGCATTTT
18	TRBV18	-	TRBJ2-3	-	CASSPPVMDWFEADTQYF	TGTGCCAGCTCACCACCGGTTATGGACTGGTTTGAGGCAGATACGCAGTATTTT
10	TRBV20-1	-	TRBJ1-2	-	CSASFYGYTF	TGCAGTGCTTCTTTCTATGGCTACACCTTC
14	TRBV6-1	-	TRBJ2-7	-	CASTLSGSSYEQYF	TGTGCCAGCACCCTGTCGGGAAGCTCCTACGAGCAGTACTTC
15	TRBV20-1	TRBD2	TRBJ2-3	-	CSARILAGERHTQYF	TGCAGTGCTAGAATATTAGCGGGAGAAAGGCATACGCAGTATTTT
14	TRBV12-2	-	TRBJ1-5	-	CASRPGAGNQPQHF	TGTGCAAGTCGCCCGGGGGCGGGCAATCAGCCCCAGCATTTT
15	TRBV25-1	-	TRBJ2-6	-	CASSESGPGANVLTF	TGTGCCAGCAGTGAATCAGGGCCCGGGGCCAACGTCCTGACTTTC
15	TRBV4-2	TRBD1	TRBJ1-2	-	CASSQGAGGNYGYTF	TGTGCCAGCAGCCAAGGGGCAGGGGGAAACTATGGCTACACCTTC
16	TRBV20-1	TRBD1	TRBJ2-3	few	CSAHTPGTGKTDTQYF	TGCAGTGCGCATACTCCCGGGACAGGGAAGACAGATACGCAGTATTTT
14	TRBV10-3	-	TRBJ2-7	-	CAISDPGQSYEQYF	TGTGCCATCAGTGACCCCGGACAGAGCTACGAGCAGTACTTC
13	TRBV29-1	-	TRBJ2-5	-	CSVEFGGIETQYF	TGCAGCGTTGAGTTTGGTGGTATTGAGACCCAGTACTTC
15	TRBV27	-	TRBJ1-2	few	CASREQGGANYGYTF	TGTGCCAGCAGGGAACAGGGAGGAGCGAACTATGGCTACACCTTC
13	TRBV11-2	-	TRBJ1-1	-	CASRKGLNTEAFF	TGTGCCAGCCGAAAGGGGTTGAACACTGAAGCTTTCTTT
15	TRBV28	TRBD1	TRBJ1-5	-	CASSHGDRDNQPQHF	TGTGCCAGCAGCCACGGGGACAGAGATAATCAGCCCCAGCATTTT
14	TRBV10-3	-	TRBJ2-1	-	CTIRTGLTHNEQFF	TGTACCATCAGAACCGGACTAACCCACAATGAGCAGTTCTTC
14	TRBV12-3/TRBV12-4	-	TRBJ1-1	few	CASSLGGDGTEAFF	TGTGCCAGCAGTTTAGGGGGGGATGGCACTGAAGCTTTCTTT
14	TRBV2	-	TRBJ1-5	-	CASSEMSFNQPQHF	TGTGCCAGCAGTGAGATGTCCTTTAATCAGCCCCAGCATTTT
18	TRBV20-1	-	TRBJ2-3	-	CSARAVGGAVGGTDTQYF	TGCAGTGCTAGAGCGGTGGGAGGAGCGGTCGGGGGCACAGATACGCAGTATTTT
15	TRBV10-3	-	TRBJ1-5	few	CAISDPWQGNQPQHF	TGTGCCATCAGTGATCCCTGGCAGGGCAATCAGCCCCAGCATTTT
13	TRBV20-1	-	TRBJ1-1	few	CSARAAANTEAFF	TGCAGTGCTAGGGCGGCGGCGAACACTGAAGCTTTCTTT
15	TRBV19	TRBD1	TRBJ1-5	-	CASKRGDRGLQPQHF	TGTGCCAGTAAGAGGGGGGACAGGGGTTTGCAGCCCCAGCATTTT
16	TRBV24-1	TRBD2	TRBJ2-5	few	CATSELTGGGEETQYF	TGTGCCACCAGTGAGCTTACTGGCGGGGGGGAAGAGACCCAGTACTTC
14	TRBV20-1	-	TRBJ1-6	few	CSRGRQDGRSPLHF	TGCAGCCGGGGGAGACAGGACGGACGTTCACCCCTCCACTTT
15	TRBV7-2	TRBD2	TRBJ2-7	-	CASSLSGSLSYEQYF	TGTGCCAGCAGCCTTAGCGGGAGCCTCTCCTACGAGCAGTACTTC
17	TRBV6-5	TRBD2	TRBJ2-5	few	CASSYSEVSGSLETQYF	TGTGCCAGCAGTTACTCGGAGGTTAGCGGGAGCTTGGAGACCCAGTACTTC
15	TRBV6-2/TRBV6-3	TRBD2	TRBJ2-1	-	CASIVAGGGRNEQFF	TGTGCCAGCATCGTAGCGGGAGGGGGGAGAAATGAGCAGTTCTTC